The 6 T cell receptor beta chains below all came from one sample that was sequenced in a study of cytomegalovirus exposure and HLA in healthy donors. A multiplex PCR was run with 60 Vbeta primers and 13 Jbeta primers. The method was immunoSEQ multiplex PCR; TCRdb's version includes in-frame clones alone and lacks a portion of them. The data hold about 140,000 clones, with about 80% observed a single time. The sequenced material came from PBMCs. These receptors originate from a man aged 25 to 40 in good health and CMV-seronegative.

This clone was seen more than once but under ten times. The chain employs TRBV28 and TRBJ2-1, with D hard to call. Between the trimmed V and J ends, which lost 5 bases and 0 bases, there was a span of 8 bases. The germline V gene has CDR1 MDHEN and CDR2 SYDVKM. CDR3 length: 14 residues. CDR3 loop: CASSLLNSYNEQFF. For the CDR3, the DNA is TGTGCCAGCAGTCTATTAAACTCCTACAATGAGCAGTTCTTC.

V usage is TRBV5-6 and J usage is TRBJ2-1; 11 positions match TRBD2. The J segment lost 5 bases and the V segment lost 2 bases, leaving 9 bases of the junction unmatched. The CDR3 length is 17 residues. Germline V gene sequence: CDR1 SGHDT, CDR2 YYEEEE. CDR3 amino acids: CASSFPRGSGRDNEQFF. Written as DNA, the CDR3 is TGTGCCAGCAGCTTTCCTCGTGGTAGCGGGAGGGACAATGAGCAGTTCTTC.

The chain couples TRBV5-4 to TRBJ2-7; tentatively, D is TRBD2 (5 bases). The ends were cut back, 4 bases at V and 3 bases at J, with 11 bases in the middle. The CDR3 consists of 13 residues. In germline, CDR1 is SGHNT, CDR2 YYREEE (reference sequence). The CDR3 reads CASSPGLGYEQYF. CDR3 coding DNA: TGTGCCAGCAGCCCGGGGTTAGGCTACGAGCAGTACTTC.

This chain connects TRBV6-1 to TRBJ1-1; a possible D gene is TRBD1 (6 bases). Germline loops: CDR1 MNHNS, CDR2 SASEGT. The CDR3 contains 14 residues. Between the trimmed V and J ends, which lost 4 bases and 5 bases, there was a span of 14 bases. The CDR3 region is CASSGWTVSTEAFF. CDR3 in DNA: TGTGCCAGCAGTGGCTGGACAGTCTCGACTGAAGCTTTCTTT.

This clone was seen a handful of times. The chain carries TRBV10-3 and TRBJ2-7, with 7 positions matching TRBD2. The V gene end was trimmed by 4 bases and the J gene end by 2 bases; junction bases not matched to a gene: 5. The CDR3 runs to 14 residues. Germline-derived CDR1 and CDR2 are ENHRY and SYGVKD. CDR3 sequence: CAISVVGGPYEQYF. The CDR3 coding sequence is TGTGCCATCAGTGTGGTGGGAGGGCCCTACGAGCAGTACTTC.

V gene TRBV5-1 combines with J gene TRBJ1-2; weak D call: TRBD1 (5 bases). The ends were cut back, 7 bases at V and 1 base at J, with 17 bases in the middle. Germline assignment: CDR1 SGHRS and CDR2 YFSETQ. CDR3 length equals 15 residues. CDR3 coding DNA: TGCGCCAGCCTCCCTACCGCAGGGATTAACTATGGCTACACCTTC. This gives the protein CASLPTAGINYGYTF.